A single sample gave rise to the 13 T cell receptor beta chains below, sequenced in a study of T cell repertoires in cytomegalovirus infection. Via MiXCR, TCRdb re-called the reads, giving one row per CDR3 protein. In the table there are 680,000 or so distinct CDR3 sequences, around 30% of which are singletons. Antigens for these TCRs are unknown. The sequenced sample was cultured PBMCs, obtained from culture after CMV antigen stimulation. Receptor source: a human donor in good health (CMV status not recorded). Some clones in this sample may be carry-over from other donors' samples.

This clonotype has just one count. The gene calls are TRBV6-2 or TRBV6-3 and TRBJ2-1, with D hard to call. The CDR3 spans 13 residues. Germline-derived CDR1 and CDR2 are MNHEY and SVGEGT. Trimming took 5 bases from V and 8 from J, leaving 13 bases between them. Written as DNA, the CDR3 is TGTGCCAGCAGTCTGGACCAACGGTATGAGCAGTTCTTC. It specifies CASSLDQRYEQFF.

The chain couples TRBV7-8 to TRBJ2-5; D is possibly TRBD1 (5 bases). The CDR3 loop spans 19 amino acids. Germline CDR1 SGHVS, CDR2 FQNEAQ. Trimming left V 0 bases short and J 7 bases short, with 27 bases between. For the CDR3, the DNA is TGTGCCAGCAGCTTAGCGCTTTTTGTTACAGGCCAAGATATAGGGACCCAGTACTTC. Translation gives CASSLALFVTGQDIGTQYF.

The rearrangement uses TRBV5-1 and TRBJ2-2; weak D call: TRBD1 (5 bases). V gave up 4 bases and J gave up 0 bases, with 13 bases separating them. CDR1 is SGHRS, CDR2 YFSETQ, per germline. This CDR3 has 16 residues. CDR3: CASSLAARANTGELFF. CDR3 coding DNA: TGCGCCAGCAGCCTGGCTGCCAGGGCGAACACCGGGGAGCTGTTTTTT.

The chain combines TRBV5-5 with TRBJ2-7; 10 bases fit TRBD2. V was clipped by 0 bases and J by 7 bases; unmatched bases: 10. This CDR3 region has 16 residues. CDR1 is SGHKS and CDR2 is YYEKEE in the germline V gene (reference sequence). CDR3 coding DNA: TGTGCCAGCAGCTTGGCCATGCTAGCGGGAGTAGGAGAGCAGTACTTC. This codes for CASSLAMLAGVGEQYF.

This clonotype turned up a few times. The rearrangement uses TRBV7-6 and TRBJ1-2, with TRBD1 matching over 7 bases. The CDR3 consists of 16 residues. Trimming took 4 bases from V and 2 from J; bases not matched to a gene: 10. Germline V gives CDR1 SGHVS, CDR2 FNYEAQ. CDR3 nucleotides: TGTGCCAGCAGCTCAAGACAGGGAACGACAAACTATGGCTACACCTTC. This translates into CASSSRQGTTNYGYTF.

This clonotype occurred a few times. The chain combines TRBV12-3 or TRBV12-4 with TRBJ1-3; D uncertain. Trimming pared 0 bases from V and 8 bases from J, leaving 14 bases between. CDR3 size: 15 residues. In DNA, the CDR3 is TGTGCCAGCAGTTTAGCTCACCGGTTGGCCTACACCATATATTTT. It translates to CASSLAHRLAYTIYF.

This clonotype was picked up a small number of times. The genes are TRBV19 and TRBJ1-5; no definite D call. The V end lost 2 bases, the J end lost 6 bases, and 23 bases lay between the germline ends. Germline loops: CDR1 LNHDA, CDR2 SQIVND (reference sequence). The CDR3 runs 18 residues. DNA for the CDR3: TGTGCCAGTAGTATACGCCTCCTTCTGGGGTCTTCAAGTCAGCCCCAGCATTTT. Translated, it gives CASSIRLLLGSSSQPQHF.

This clonotype has more than one count but fewer than ten. This sequence joins TRBV7-8 and TRBJ1-4, with TRBD1 identical over 7 bases. The V and J ends lost 4 bases and 4 bases, in that order; junction bases with no gene match: 9. The CDR3 runs 16 residues. Per the germline V gene, CDR1 is SGHVS and CDR2 is FQNEAQ. CDR3 loop: CASSSHRDRVNEKLFF. In nucleotides, the CDR3 is TGTGCCAGCAGCTCCCACCGGGACAGAGTTAATGAAAAACTGTTTTTT.

Here the CDR3 reads CASSYSFSGADSGNTIYF. The CDR3 DNA is TGTGCCAGCAGTTACTCGTTTTCAGGGGCCGACTCTGGAAACACCATATATTTT. The chain employs TRBV6-5 and TRBJ1-3; possible D gene TRBD1, 6 bases. The CDR3 loop spans 18 amino acids. Trimming pared 0 bases from V and 0 bases from J, leaving 15 bases between. In germline, CDR1 is MNHEY, CDR2 SVGAGI.

The chain couples TRBV6-1 to TRBJ2-7, with D perhaps TRBD1 or TRBD2 (5 bases each). Germline CDR1 reads MNHNS; CDR2 reads SASEGT. V lost 6 bases and J lost 6, with 21 bases in between. This CDR3 has 15 residues. CDR3 protein: CASRGNRGLGGEQYF. CDR3 nucleotides: TGTGCCAGCAGAGGGAATCGGGGCCTCGGTGGCGAGCAGTACTTC.

V and J are TRBV12-3 or TRBV12-4 and TRBJ2-3, with D perhaps assigned TRBD1 or TRBD2 (5 bases each). The CDR3 covers 15 residues. Trimming stripped 9 bases from V and 2 bases from J, with 18 bases between. In DNA form, the CDR3 reads TGTGCCAGTGTGCGGGCAGGGAGTTTCACAGATACGCAGTATTTT. Translating it yields CASVRAGSFTDTQYF.

This clonotype was observed a single time. The J gene is TRBJ2-5, the V gene TRBV28; 7 bases line up with TRBD1. Trimming removed 6 bases from V and 4 bases from J; junction bases left unmatched: 5. Germline assignment: CDR1 MDHEN and CDR2 SYDVKM. This CDR3 comprises 13 residues. Here the CDR3 reads CASRPRDRETQYF. The CDR3 coding sequence is TGTGCCAGCAGACCCCGGGACAGAGAGACCCAGTACTTC.

This clonotype has only a few counts. This chain joins TRBV12-3 or TRBV12-4 and TRBJ2-1; D is undetermined. Trimming left V 6 bases short and J 4 bases short, with 25 bases between. The CDR3 consists of 18 residues. The CDR3 DNA follows: TGTGCCAGCAGGCCTCCGAGCACGAAGGGCTACCGGTACAATGAGCAGTTCTTC. This sequence encodes CASRPPSTKGYRYNEQFF.